This note documents a single TCR beta chain sequence. The sample belongs to a study of blood T cell repertoires in COVID-19. Assay: immunoSEQ multiplex PCR; the TCRdb copy retains only in-frame clones and omits some. The table records under 65,000 clones, about 87% of them present only once. The V end lost 4 bases, the J end lost 2 bases, and 12 bases lay between the germline ends. Per germline, CDR1 LNHDA and CDR2 SQIVND (reference sequence). The length of the CDR3 is 14 residues. The chain uses TRBV19 and TRBJ2-7; the D gene is possibly TRBD2 (6 bases). This TCR derives from a woman aged 55 to 70 with COVID-19, enrolled during active disease. What was sequenced was peripheral blood. The CDR3 loop reads CASSTPGATYEQYF. In DNA, the CDR3 is TGTGCCAGTAGTACTCCGGGAGCTACCTACGAGCAGTACTTC.